This T cell receptor (beta chain) was captured by sequencing in a study of vaccination and CD4 T cells after COVID-19. The wider study: The authors exposed cells to overlapping spike peptides derived from SARS-CoV-2, HCoV-NL63, HCoV-OC43 and HCoV-229E.

Once obtained from cultured CD4+ T cells, the DNA was sequenced using the Oncomine TCR Beta short-read assay. TCRdb redid the calling of the PCR reads with MiXCR, one entry per CDR3 protein. The data show approximately 5,000 distinct CDR3 sequences, with around 32% seen just once and under 25% held by the top ten. This CDR3 has 11 amino acids. V was trimmed by 4 bases and J by 3 bases, leaving 4 bases between them. Per germline, CDR1 MDHEN and CDR2 SYDVKM. As for treatment: roughly 11-day PBMC culture with coronavirus spike peptide pools or control peptides (ViraFEST assay). ViraFEST used peptide pools to expand antigen-specific T cells before TCR sequencing. The authors isolated CD4+ T cells by negative selection after 10 days of culture. In the case of this clonotype: Antigen: not known.

This TCR was recovered from a human donor who had recovered from COVID-19. The genes are TRBV28 and TRBJ2-7; no clear D. Sequencing was performed on CD4+ T cells from blood, cultured in vitro, taken after SARS-CoV-2 vaccination. The CDR3 loop reads CASSSHYEQYF. DNA of the CDR3: TGTGCCAGCAGTTCCCACTACGAGCAGTACTTC.